These T cell receptor beta chains were read from a single sample in a study of blood T cell repertoires in COVID-19. TCRdb keeps only in-frame clones here, not all; method: immunoSEQ multiplex PCR. The repertoire holds tens of thousands of clones, with around three quarters as singletons. Sequencing used peripheral blood. Receptor source: a woman aged 65 to 85 with acute or convalescent COVID-19. Each CDR3 is given with its conserved first and last residue. The order of the fields is clone size, J gene, V gene, D gene, CDR3 protein, CDR3 DNA. A D gene is named only where the DNA matches it firmly. Rows may omit the clone size; those that give it use once, few, many or a size class.

few,TRBJ1-5,TRBV5-1,-,CASSLEGVSGPQHF,TGCGCCAGCAGCTTGGAGGGGGTTTCGGGGCCCCAGCATTTT
-,TRBJ2-7,TRBV4-3,-,CASSQDLGPLEQYF,TGCGCCAGCAGCCAAGATCTAGGTCCTCTCGAGCAGTACTTC
-,TRBJ1-5,TRBV19,-,CASSMDSRFETYSNQPQHF,TGTGCCAGTAGTATGGACAGTCGTTTCGAAACTTATAGCAATCAGCCCCAGCATTTT
-,TRBJ2-1,TRBV18,TRBD1,CASSPSEGAGYNEQFF,TGTGCCAGCTCACCAAGCGAGGGGGCAGGTTACAATGAGCAGTTCTTC
few,TRBJ1-6,TRBV5-4,-,CASSSGRGPLHF,TGTGCCAGCAGCTCCGGGAGAGGACCCCTCCACTTT
-,TRBJ1-4,TRBV19,-,CASSTSRTPGEKLFF,TGTGCCAGTAGTACCTCACGGACCCCGGGGGAAAAACTGTTTTTT
-,TRBJ2-1,TRBV5-6,-,CASSLVLAYDSSYNEQFF,TGTGCCAGCAGCTTGGTCCTAGCGTACGATAGCTCCTACAATGAGCAGTTCTTC
-,TRBJ2-7,TRBV7-9,TRBD2,CASSPGLAGGEQYF,TGTGCCAGCAGCCCGGGACTAGCGGGGGGCGAGCAGTACTTC
once,TRBJ1-5,TRBV24-1,-,CATAGTPQNQPQHF,TGTGCCACCGCTGGGACTCCTCAGAATCAGCCCCAGCATTTT
few,TRBJ2-7,TRBV11-2,TRBD2,CASSLALAVNEQYF,TGTGCCAGCAGCTTAGCCCTAGCGGTCAACGAGCAGTACTTC
-,TRBJ1-3,TRBV6-5,-,CASDTGGSGNTIYF,TGTGCCAGCGATACGGGGGGGTCTGGAAACACCATATATTTT
few,TRBJ1-4,TRBV11-3,TRBD1,CASSLRTGGNEKLFF,TGTGCCAGCAGCTTAAGGACAGGAGGAAATGAAAAACTGTTTTTT
-,TRBJ1-1,TRBV5-1,-,CASSSQGVMNTEAFF,TGCGCCAGCAGCTCCCAAGGGGTGATGAACACTGAAGCTTTCTTT
-,TRBJ2-2,TRBV13,-,CASSLVAGGEAGELFF,TGTGCCAGCAGCTTAGTGGCCGGGGGTGAGGCCGGGGAGCTGTTTTTT
-,TRBJ1-2,TRBV19,-,CASSKGDYGYTF,TGTGCCAGTAGTAAGGGGGACTATGGCTACACCTTC
-,TRBJ2-3,TRBV6-5,-,CASSVRVGHTDTQYF,TGTGCCAGCAGCGTCAGGGTTGGTCACACAGATACGCAGTATTTT
once,TRBJ1-2,TRBV7-2,-,CASSSTPGPGSYGYTF,TGTGCCAGCAGCTCTACCCCTGGACCGGGAAGCTATGGCTACACCTTC
once,TRBJ2-5,TRBV5-1,-,CASSFREVWETQYF,TGCGCCAGCAGCTTCAGGGAGGTGTGGGAGACCCAGTACTTC
-,TRBJ1-1,TRBV7-9,-,CASTFSESTEAFF,TGTGCCAGCACCTTTAGCGAGAGCACTGAAGCTTTCTTT
-,TRBJ2-3,TRBV7-8,TRBD2,CASREKERGGRRKTQYF,TGTGCCAGCAGAGAGAAGGAGCGGGGGGGCCGCCGGAAGACGCAGTATTTT
-,TRBJ2-1,TRBV19,TRBD2,CASSTQSLGLAGLRSYNEQFF,TGTGCCAGTAGTACCCAATCCCTGGGACTAGCGGGGTTACGCTCCTACAATGAGCAGTTCTTC
-,TRBJ2-5,TRBV29-1,TRBD1,CSVEAGGQETQYF,TGCAGCGTTGAGGCAGGGGGCCAGGAGACCCAGTACTTC
-,TRBJ2-2,TRBV19,TRBD1,CASARQGGTGELFF,TGTGCCAGTGCCCGACAGGGGGGCACCGGGGAGCTGTTTTTT
-,TRBJ1-2,TRBV7-9,-,CASSPTTPSGGRAYGYTF,TGTGCCAGCAGCCCAACTACCCCTAGTGGTGGCCGCGCCTATGGCTACACCTTC
-,TRBJ2-4,TRBV23-1,TRBD1,CASSQSVGQGPVAKNIQYF,TGCGCCAGCAGTCAATCCGTCGGACAGGGTCCAGTAGCCAAAAACATTCAGTACTTC
-,TRBJ1-5,TRBV15,TRBD1,CATSRGLGTGDQPQHF,TGTGCCACCAGCAGAGGATTGGGCACAGGGGACCAGCCCCAGCATTTT
-,TRBJ2-2,TRBV7-2,TRBD1,CASSLVGLGTGKLGELFF,TGTGCCAGCAGCTTAGTCGGGTTAGGGACAGGGAAGCTAGGGGAGCTGTTTTTT
once,TRBJ1-5,TRBV5-6,TRBD1,CASSWGQNSNQPQHF,TGTGCCAGCAGCTGGGGACAGAATAGCAATCAGCCCCAGCATTTT
-,TRBJ2-3,TRBV5-1,TRBD2,CASSPHGGAKTDTQYF,TGCGCCAGCAGCCCCCACGGGGGGGCTAAGACAGATACGCAGTATTTT
few,TRBJ1-1,TRBV27,TRBD1,CASSPRDRGYSEAFF,TGTGCCAGCAGTCCCCGGGACAGGGGATATTCTGAAGCTTTCTTT
few,TRBJ2-7,TRBV27,-,CASSLSSAYEQYF,TGTGCCAGCAGTTTATCCTCAGCCTACGAGCAGTACTTC
once,TRBJ1-5,TRBV10-3,-,CAISESGGRYQPQHF,TGTGCCATCAGTGAGTCAGGGGGTAGATATCAGCCCCAGCATTTT
-,TRBJ1-5,TRBV7-2,-,CASSSGVQPQHF,TGTGCCAGCAGTTCAGGGGTCCAGCCCCAGCATTTT
once,TRBJ1-1,TRBV29-1,-,CSVQSNTEAFF,TGCAGCGTTCAGTCAAACACTGAAGCTTTCTTT
-,TRBJ1-1,TRBV7-9,TRBD1,CASEPGTVNTEAFF,TGTGCCAGCGAACCCGGGACAGTGAACACTGAAGCTTTCTTT
-,TRBJ1-6,TRBV7-8,-,CASSLTLGTHNSPLHF,TGTGCCAGCAGCTTAACACTAGGGACACATAATTCACCCCTCCACTTT
-,TRBJ2-1,TRBV3-1/TRBV3-2,-,CASSQDASDYNEQFF,TGTGCCAGCAGCCAAGACGCTAGCGACTACAATGAGCAGTTCTTC
-,TRBJ1-1,TRBV19,TRBD1,CASSSTRGRTEAFF,TGTGCCAGTAGTTCTACCAGGGGGCGGACTGAAGCTTTCTTT
-,TRBJ2-3,TRBV2,TRBD1,CASRNRGISTDTQYF,TGTGCCAGCAGGAACAGGGGAATTTCCACAGATACGCAGTATTTT
-,TRBJ1-2,TRBV14,TRBD1,CASSQFVQGARGYTF,TGTGCCAGCAGCCAATTCGTACAGGGGGCGAGGGGCTACACCTTC
-,TRBJ1-1,TRBV5-6,-,CASTNIRQYTEAFF,TGTGCCAGCACCAATATAAGACAGTACACTGAAGCTTTCTTT
-,TRBJ2-5,TRBV2,-,CASSRGSKETQYF,TGTGCCAGCAGTCGAGGGTCGAAAGAGACCCAGTACTTC
-,TRBJ2-5,TRBV4-1,TRBD2,CASSHLAGGETQYF,TGCGCCAGCAGCCACCTAGCGGGGGGAGAGACCCAGTACTTC
-,TRBJ2-7,TRBV3-1/TRBV3-2,-,CASSQGGGGPYEQYF,TGTGCCAGCAGCCAAGGAGGGGGGGGGCCCTACGAGCAGTACTTC
-,TRBJ1-1,TRBV12-3/TRBV12-4,TRBD1,CASSLPEDRVAFF,TGTGCCAGCAGTTTGCCCGAAGACAGGGTTGCTTTCTTT
-,TRBJ2-2,TRBV11-2,TRBD1,CASSPGDSTNTGELFF,TGTGCCAGCAGCCCCGGGGACAGTACTAACACCGGGGAGCTGTTTTTT
-,TRBJ2-1,TRBV5-4,-,CASSLEAGAGEQFF,TGTGCCAGCAGCTTGGAGGCAGGGGCAGGCGAGCAGTTCTTC
-,TRBJ1-6,TRBV7-3,-,CASSLPTAPGNSPLHF,TGTGCCAGCAGCTTACCGACAGCTCCGGGTAATTCACCCCTCCACTTT
-,TRBJ1-3,TRBV11-3,-,CASSPRQASSGNTIYF,TGTGCCAGCAGCCCCCGACAGGCGTCCTCTGGAAACACCATATATTTT
-,TRBJ1-1,TRBV28,-,CASSPGDRNTEAFF,TGTGCCAGCAGCCCAGGGGACCGGAACACTGAAGCTTTCTTT
-,TRBJ1-4,TRBV19,-,CASSIRQGSEKLFF,TGTGCCAGTAGTATCCGGCAGGGGTCTGAAAAACTGTTTTTT
-,TRBJ1-5,TRBV5-1,TRBD1,CASSLGDRSNQPQHF,TGCGCCAGCAGCTTGGGGGACAGGAGCAATCAGCCCCAGCATTTT
-,TRBJ1-3,TRBV6-5,-,CASRDSFEGNTIYF,TGTGCCAGCAGGGACAGTTTTGAAGGAAACACCATATATTTT
few,TRBJ2-3,TRBV7-3,TRBD2,CASSLFPQRGVGDTQYF,TGTGCCAGCAGCTTATTTCCCCAGCGGGGGGTTGGAGATACGCAGTATTTT
-,TRBJ2-5,TRBV5-1,-,CASSLIPGEYQETQYF,TGCGCCAGCAGCTTGATTCCAGGGGAGTACCAAGAGACCCAGTACTTC
-,TRBJ1-5,TRBV24-1,-,CATSDRTDYQPQHF,TGTGCCACCAGTGATCGGACAGACTATCAGCCCCAGCATTTT
-,TRBJ2-1,TRBV4-1,TRBD2,CASSPGTSGGDEQFF,TGCGCCAGCAGCCCCGGGACTAGCGGGGGAGATGAGCAGTTCTTC
-,TRBJ2-2,TRBV9,-,CASSETPGTGRTGELFF,TGTGCCAGCTCTGAAACCCCCGGGACTGGGCGCACCGGGGAGCTGTTTTTT
-,TRBJ1-4,TRBV7-2,-,CASSLGGLNEKLFF,TGTGCCAGCAGCTTAGGGGGACTAAATGAAAAACTGTTTTTT